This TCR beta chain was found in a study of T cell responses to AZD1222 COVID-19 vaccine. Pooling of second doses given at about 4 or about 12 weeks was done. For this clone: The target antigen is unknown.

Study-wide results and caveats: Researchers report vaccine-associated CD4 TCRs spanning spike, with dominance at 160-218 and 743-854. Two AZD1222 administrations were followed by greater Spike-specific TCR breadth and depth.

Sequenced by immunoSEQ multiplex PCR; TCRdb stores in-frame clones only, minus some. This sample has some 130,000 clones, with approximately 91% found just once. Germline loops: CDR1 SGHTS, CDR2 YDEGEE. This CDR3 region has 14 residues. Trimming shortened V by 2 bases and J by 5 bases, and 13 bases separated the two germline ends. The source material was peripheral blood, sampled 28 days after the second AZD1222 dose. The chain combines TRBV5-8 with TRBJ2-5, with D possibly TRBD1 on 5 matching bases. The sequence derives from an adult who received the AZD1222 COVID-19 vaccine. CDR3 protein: CASSLVVRAETQYF. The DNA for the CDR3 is TGTGCCAGCAGCTTAGTAGTCAGGGCCGAGACCCAGTACTTC.